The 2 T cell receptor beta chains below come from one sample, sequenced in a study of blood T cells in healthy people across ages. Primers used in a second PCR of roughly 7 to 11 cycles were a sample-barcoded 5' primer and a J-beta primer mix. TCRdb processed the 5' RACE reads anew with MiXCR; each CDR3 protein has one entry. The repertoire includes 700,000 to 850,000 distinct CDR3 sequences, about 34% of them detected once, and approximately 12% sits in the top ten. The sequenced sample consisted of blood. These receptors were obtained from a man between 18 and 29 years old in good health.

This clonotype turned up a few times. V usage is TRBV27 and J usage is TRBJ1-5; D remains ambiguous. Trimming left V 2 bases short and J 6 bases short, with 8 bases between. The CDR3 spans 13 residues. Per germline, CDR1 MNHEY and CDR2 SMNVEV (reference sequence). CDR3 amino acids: CASSLRRSQPQHF. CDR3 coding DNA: TGTGCCAGCAGTTTAAGGAGAAGTCAGCCCCAGCATTTT.

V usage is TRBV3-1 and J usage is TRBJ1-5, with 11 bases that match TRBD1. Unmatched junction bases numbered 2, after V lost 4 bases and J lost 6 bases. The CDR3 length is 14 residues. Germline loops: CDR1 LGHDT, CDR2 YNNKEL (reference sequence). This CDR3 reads CASSRTGGSQPQHF. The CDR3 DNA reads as TGTGCCAGCAGCCGGACAGGGGGCAGTCAGCCCCAGCATTTT.